These 20 T cell receptor beta chains share one sample of origin, sequenced in a study of blood T cell repertoires in COVID-19. The table came from immunoSEQ multiplex PCR; TCRdb's copy has only in-frame clones and leaves some out. The data hold fewer than 150,000 clones, with approximately 86% observed a single time. Material: peripheral blood. The receptors come from a woman aged 45-59 years who had recovered from COVID-19.

The chain recombines TRBV5-4 with TRBJ2-7; TRBD1 is a possible D gene (5 bases). The CDR3 totals 13 residues. V was clipped by 0 bases and J by 4 bases, with 8 bases between them. CDR1 and CDR2 (germline): SGHNT, YYREEE (reference sequence). This CDR3 is CASSLGGRYEQYF. In nucleotides, the CDR3 is TGTGCCAGCAGCTTGGGGGGCCGATACGAGCAGTACTTC. Filled out from reference TRBV5-4 and TRBJ2-7, the complete variable domain reads ETGVTQSPTHLIKTRGQQVTLRCSSQSGHNTVSWYQQALGQGPQFIFQYYREEENGRGNFPPRFSGLQFPNYSSELNVNALELDDSALYLCASSLGGRYEQYFGPGTRLTVT.

V usage is TRBV3-1 (or the pseudogene TRBV3-2) and J usage is TRBJ1-2; D may be TRBD1 (5 bases). Trimming stripped 8 bases from V and 12 bases from J, with 19 bases between. The CDR3 extends over 12 amino acids. Germline V gene data show CDR1 as LGHDT and CDR2 as YNNKEL (reference sequence). This CDR3 is CASSTPQGIHTF. In DNA, the CDR3 is TGTGCCAGCTCCACCCCCCAGGGTATCCACACCTTC.

This sequence joins TRBV12-3 or TRBV12-4 and TRBJ2-3, with D hard to call. The V end was cut by 7 bases, the J end by 5 bases, with 13 bases between. The CDR3 has 13 amino acids. Written as DNA, the CDR3 is TGTGCCAGCATTATCGGGTTGGGAGATACGCAGTATTTT. This codes for CASIIGLGDTQYF.

The chain joins TRBV19 to TRBJ2-3; 16 bases are a match to TRBD2. V shed 3 bases, J shed 11 bases, and the junction held 5 bases outside the gene matches. CDR3 length equals 15 residues. Germline CDR1 LNHDA, CDR2 SQIVND (reference sequence). The CDR3 DNA follows: TGTGCCAGTAGTATGGGGACTAGCGGGAGGGCGCTGCAGTATTTT. This encodes CASSMGTSGRALQYF.

V gene TRBV27 combines with J gene TRBJ2-7, with 7 positions matching TRBD2. The CDR3 loop spans 18 amino acids. V was clipped by 6 bases and J by 0 bases; unmatched bases: 17. Per germline, CDR1 MNHEY and CDR2 SMNVEV (reference sequence). In DNA, the CDR3 is TGTGCCAGCAGACCGCAGTCTAGCGGATCGCCCTTCTCCTACGAGCAGTACTTC. As protein: CASRPQSSGSPFSYEQYF.

The chain employs TRBV15 and TRBJ2-1; 7 positions match TRBD2. Germline values: CDR1 LNHNV, CDR2 YYDKDF (reference sequence). V lost 2 bases and J lost 7; bases outside the gene matches: 11. The CDR3 spans 16 residues. CDR3 DNA sequence: TGTGCCACCAGCAGAATGAAAGGGACTACCAGGAATGAGCAGTTCTTC. This gives the protein CATSRMKGTTRNEQFF.

This clone was recorded only once. The V call is TRBV27, the J call TRBJ2-7; no clear D. Germline V gives CDR1 MNHEY, CDR2 SMNVEV (reference sequence). Between the trimmed V and J ends, which lost 5 bases and 2 bases, there was a span of 13 bases. CDR3 length equals 14 residues. CDR3 bases: TGTGCCAGCAGTCAACATAGCCGCCCCTACGAGCAGTACTTC. Encoded protein: CASSQHSRPYEQYF.

The chain is built from TRBV5-1 and TRBJ2-2; D unresolved. The V gene lost 0 bases and the J gene lost 5 bases, with 11 bases spanning the gap. The length of the CDR3 is 15 residues. Germline values: CDR1 SGHRS, CDR2 YFSETQ. The CDR3, as DNA: TGCGCCAGCAGCTTGGCCGTACTTTCAACCGGGGAGCTGTTTTTT. This gives the protein CASSLAVLSTGELFF.

V gene TRBV30 combines with J gene TRBJ2-7; TRBD2 matches at 10 bases. Germline loops: CDR1 GTSNPN, CDR2 SVGIG (reference sequence). V was pared by 4 bases and J by 6 bases, with 12 bases of the junction left unmatched. The CDR3 is made up of 15 amino acids. The CDR3: CAWTKRGLAKTEQYF. The CDR3, as DNA: TGTGCCTGGACCAAGAGGGGACTAGCGAAGACCGAGCAGTACTTC. The whole variable domain, remainder taken from reference TRBV30 and TRBJ2-7, is SQTIHQWPATLVQPVGSPLSLECTVEGTSNPNLYWYRQAAGRGLQLLFYSVGIGQISSEVPQNLSASRPQDRQFILSSKKLLLSDSGFYLCAWTKRGLAKTEQYFGPGTRLTVT.

This chain links TRBV10-1 with TRBJ1-6; 7 bases fit TRBD1. CDR3 length: 19 residues. Germline lookup yields CDR1 WNHNN and CDR2 SYGVQD (reference sequence). Trimming cost V 1 base and J 9 bases; bases outside gene matches: 18. For the CDR3, the DNA is TGCGCCAGCAGTGAGTGGGACAGACATCGAAGGGATAGGATTTCACCCCTCCACTTT. This gives the protein CASSEWDRHRRDRISPLHF.

The chain uses TRBV2 and TRBJ2-5; D remains unclear. Germline V gene sequence: CDR1 SNHLY, CDR2 FYNNEI. This CDR3 is built from 12 residues. The ends were cut back, 6 bases at V and 5 bases at J, with 10 bases in the middle. DNA for the CDR3: TGTGCCAGCAGGGGTGAGGTCGAGACCCAGTACTTC. It codes for CASRGEVETQYF.

The chain joins TRBV6-5 to TRBJ1-1, with 8 bases lining up with TRBD1. The junction had 5 bases not matched to a gene; V was cut back by 6 bases and J by 2 bases. In germline, CDR1 is MNHEY, CDR2 SVGAGI. This CDR3 is 14 amino acids long. This chain's CDR3 is CASRAPGGNTEAFF. CDR3 sequence (DNA): TGTGCCAGCAGGGCACCAGGGGGCAACACTGAAGCTTTCTTT.

This chain joins TRBV27 and TRBJ1-4; maybe TRBD1 (6 bases). Germline values: CDR1 MNHEY, CDR2 SMNVEV (reference sequence). V lost 6 bases to trimming and J lost 6 bases, with 20 bases between them. The CDR3 totals 16 residues. The CDR3 bases are TGTGCCAGCAGCCCTATCAAGGGGGGGTTTCATGAAAAACTGTTTTTT. It encodes CASSPIKGGFHEKLFF. Variable domain in full (rest from reference TRBV27 and TRBJ1-4): EAQVTQNPRYLITVTGKKLTVTCSQNMNHEYMSWYRQDPGLGLRQIYYSMNVEVTDKGDVPEGYKVSRKEKRNFPLILESPSPNQTSLYFCASSPIKGGFHEKLFFGSGTQLSVL.

The chain joins TRBV19 to TRBJ1-1; weak D call: TRBD1 (6 bases). The CDR3 is made up of 14 amino acids. V was shortened by 5 bases and J by 0 bases, with 10 bases between the two germline ends. Germline values: CDR1 LNHDA, CDR2 SQIVND (reference sequence). DNA of the CDR3: TGTGCCAGTAGTTTGGGACACTTGAACACTGAAGCTTTCTTT. Protein product: CASSLGHLNTEAFF.

The chain has TRBV7-2 and TRBJ1-2, with a possible D match to TRBD1 (6 bases). Trimming shortened V by 3 bases and J by 3 bases, and 11 bases separated the two germline ends. CDR1 and CDR2 from the germline V gene are SGHTA and FQGNSA. The CDR3 is made up of 14 amino acids. The CDR3 DNA sequence: TGTGCCAGCAGCTTCCGACAGGTGGACTATGGCTACACCTTC. Translating it yields CASSFRQVDYGYTF.

The chain's CDR3 is CASSSPGSPKGTEAFF. CDR3 DNA sequence: TGTGCCAGTAGTTCACCGGGATCCCCTAAGGGCACTGAAGCTTTCTTT. V usage is TRBV19 and J usage is TRBJ1-1, with D unresolved. V was cut by 5 bases and J by 4 bases, with 20 bases left in between. The CDR3 covers 16 residues. Germline CDR1 reads LNHDA; CDR2 reads SQIVND (reference sequence).

The V gene is TRBV7-2, the J gene TRBJ2-5; D is ambiguous. Germline CDR1 SGHTA, CDR2 FQGNSA. The CDR3 contains 14 residues. Between the trimmed V and J ends, which lost 3 bases and 1 base, there was a span of 9 bases. The CDR3 DNA is TGTGCCAGCAGCTTTCGGCCAGGCCAAGAGACCCAGTACTTC. Encoded protein: CASSFRPGQETQYF.

The V and J genes are TRBV18 and TRBJ1-5; no definite D call. This CDR3 contains 13 residues. Germline CDR1 reads KGHSH; CDR2 reads LQKENI. V lost 6 bases to trimming and J lost 7 bases, with 13 bases between them. In nucleotides, the CDR3 is TGTGCCAGCTCGTCCGAGGTGGAACAGCCCCAGCATTTT. Protein product: CASSSEVEQPQHF. The whole variable domain, remainder taken from reference TRBV18 and TRBJ1-5, is NAGVMQNPRHLVRRRGQEARLRCSPMKGHSHVYWYRQLPEEGLKFMVYLQKENIIDESGMPKERFSAEFPKEGPSILRIQQVVRGDSAAYFCASSSEVEQPQHFGDGTRLSIL.

The J gene is TRBJ2-2, the V gene TRBV3-1 (or the pseudogene TRBV3-2); D is perhaps TRBD1 (6 bases). CDR1 and CDR2 from the germline V gene are LGHDT and YNNKEL (reference sequence). V was cut by 2 bases and J by 9 bases, with 7 bases left in between. This CDR3 comprises 12 residues. The DNA for the CDR3 is TGTGCCAGCAGCCAAAGGGACAGGGAGCTGTTTTTT. It yields the protein CASSQRDRELFF.

The chain couples TRBV6-1 to TRBJ2-3, with a weak D call TRBD1 (6 bases). The CDR3 runs 15 residues. Germline V gene data show CDR1 as MNHNS and CDR2 as SASEGT. Between the trimmed V and J ends, which lost 2 bases and 2 bases, there was a span of 11 bases. The CDR3 DNA follows: TGTGCCAGCAGTGAACAGGGGACGGCCACAGATACGCAGTATTTT. Translating it yields CASSEQGTATDTQYF.